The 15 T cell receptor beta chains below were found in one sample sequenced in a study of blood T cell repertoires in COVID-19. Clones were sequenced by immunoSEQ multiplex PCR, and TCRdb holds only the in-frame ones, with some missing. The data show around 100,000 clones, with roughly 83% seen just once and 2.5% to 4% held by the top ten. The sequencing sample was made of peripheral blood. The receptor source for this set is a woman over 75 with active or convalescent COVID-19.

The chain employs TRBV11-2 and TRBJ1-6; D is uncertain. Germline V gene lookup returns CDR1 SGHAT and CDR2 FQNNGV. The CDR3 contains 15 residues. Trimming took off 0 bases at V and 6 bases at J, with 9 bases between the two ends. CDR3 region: CASSLDPGFNSPLHF. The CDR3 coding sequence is TGTGCCAGCAGCTTAGATCCCGGTTTTAATTCACCCCTCCACTTT. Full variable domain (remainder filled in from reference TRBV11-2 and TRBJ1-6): EAGVAQSPRYKIIEKRQSVAFWCNPISGHATLYWYQQILGQGPKLLIQFQNNGVVDDSQLPKDRFSAERLKGVDSTLKIQPAKLEDSAVYLCASSLDPGFNSPLHFGNGTRLTVT.

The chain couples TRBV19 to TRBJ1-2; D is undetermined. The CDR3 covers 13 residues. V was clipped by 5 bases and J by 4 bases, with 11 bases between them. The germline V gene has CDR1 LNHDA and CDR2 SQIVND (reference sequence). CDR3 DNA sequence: TGTGCCAGTAGTTCGAACAATGGCTATGGCTACACCTTC. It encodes CASSSNNGYGYTF.

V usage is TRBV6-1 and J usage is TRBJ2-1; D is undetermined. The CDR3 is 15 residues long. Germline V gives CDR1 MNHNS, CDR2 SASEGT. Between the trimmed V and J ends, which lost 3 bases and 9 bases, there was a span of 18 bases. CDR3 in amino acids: CASSDRQVRVGEQFF. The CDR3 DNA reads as TGTGCCAGCAGTGACCGACAAGTAAGAGTAGGTGAGCAGTTCTTC.

In DNA, the CDR3 is TGTGCCAGCAGTGGTGGGGGCAACACTGAAGCTTTCTTT. Translating gives CASSGGGNTEAFF. The V gene is TRBV7-3, the J gene TRBJ1-1; tentatively, D is TRBD1 (6 bases). V gave up 6 bases and J gave up 2 bases, with 10 bases separating them. The germline gives CDR1 SGHTA, CDR2 FQGTGA. The CDR3 has 13 residues.

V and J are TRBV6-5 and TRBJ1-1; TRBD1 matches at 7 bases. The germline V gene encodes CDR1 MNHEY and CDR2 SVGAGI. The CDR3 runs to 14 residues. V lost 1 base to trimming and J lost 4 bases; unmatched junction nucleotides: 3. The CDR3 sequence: CASSYYPGGTEAFF. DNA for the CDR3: TGTGCCAGCAGTTACTATCCAGGGGGCACTGAAGCTTTCTTT.

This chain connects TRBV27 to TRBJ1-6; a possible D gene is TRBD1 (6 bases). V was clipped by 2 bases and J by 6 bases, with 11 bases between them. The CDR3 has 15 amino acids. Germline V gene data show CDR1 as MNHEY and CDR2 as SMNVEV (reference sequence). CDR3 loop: CASSLAPGANSPLHF. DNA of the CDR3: TGTGCCAGCAGTTTAGCCCCAGGGGCTAATTCACCCCTCCACTTT.

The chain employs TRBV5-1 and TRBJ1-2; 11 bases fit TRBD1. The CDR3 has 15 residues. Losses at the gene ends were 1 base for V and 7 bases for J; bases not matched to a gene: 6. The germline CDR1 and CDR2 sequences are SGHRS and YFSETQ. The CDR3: CASSLKGQGAVGYTF. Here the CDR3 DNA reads TGCGCCAGCAGCTTGAAAGGACAGGGGGCTGTTGGCTACACCTTC. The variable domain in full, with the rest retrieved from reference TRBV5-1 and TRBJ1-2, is KAGVTQTPRYLIKTRGQQVTLSCSPISGHRSVSWYQQTPGQGLQFLFEYFSETQRNKGNFPGRFSGRQFSNSRSEMNVSTLELGDSALYLCASSLKGQGAVGYTFGSGTRLTVV.

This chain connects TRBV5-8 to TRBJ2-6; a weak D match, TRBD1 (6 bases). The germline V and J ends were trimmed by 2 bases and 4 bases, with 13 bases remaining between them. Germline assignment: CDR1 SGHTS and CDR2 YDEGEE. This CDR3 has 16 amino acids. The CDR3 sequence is CASSLTGLAGANVLTF. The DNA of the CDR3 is TGTGCCAGCAGCTTAACAGGGCTGGCAGGGGCCAACGTCCTGACTTTC.

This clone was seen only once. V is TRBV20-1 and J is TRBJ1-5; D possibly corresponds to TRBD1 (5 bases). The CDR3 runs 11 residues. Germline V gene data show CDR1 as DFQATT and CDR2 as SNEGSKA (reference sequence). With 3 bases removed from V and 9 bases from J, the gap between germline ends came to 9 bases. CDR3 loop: CSASQGGPQHF. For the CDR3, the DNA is TGCAGTGCTAGCCAGGGCGGGCCCCAGCATTTT.

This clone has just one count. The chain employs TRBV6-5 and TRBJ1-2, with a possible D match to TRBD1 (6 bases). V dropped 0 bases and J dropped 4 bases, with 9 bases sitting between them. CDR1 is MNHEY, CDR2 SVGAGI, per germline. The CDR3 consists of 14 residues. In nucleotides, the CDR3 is TGTGCCAGCAGTTACTCGACAGGTTTCTATGGCTACACCTTC. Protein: CASSYSTGFYGYTF.

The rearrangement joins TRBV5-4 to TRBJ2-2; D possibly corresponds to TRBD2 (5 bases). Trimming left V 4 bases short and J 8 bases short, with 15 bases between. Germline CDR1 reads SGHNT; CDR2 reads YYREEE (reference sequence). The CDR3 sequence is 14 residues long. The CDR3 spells CASSPDLTWGELFF. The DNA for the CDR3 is TGTGCCAGCAGCCCGGACTTAACTTGGGGGGAGCTGTTTTTT. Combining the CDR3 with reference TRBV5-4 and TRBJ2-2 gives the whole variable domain ETGVTQSPTHLIKTRGQQVTLRCSSQSGHNTVSWYQQALGQGPQFIFQYYREEENGRGNFPPRFSGLQFPNYSSELNVNALELDDSALYLCASSPDLTWGELFFGEGSRLTVL.

The CDR3 loop reads CAWSLPSGSSSEQFF. CDR3 coding DNA: TGTGCCTGGAGCTTACCTAGCGGGAGTTCTAGTGAGCAGTTCTTC. The chain is built from TRBV30 and TRBJ2-1; 10 nucleotides align to TRBD2. Germline-derived CDR1 and CDR2 are GTSNPN and SVGIG (reference sequence). This CDR3 contains 15 residues. After removal of 3 bases from V and 9 bases from J, the junction contained 11 bases not matched to a gene.

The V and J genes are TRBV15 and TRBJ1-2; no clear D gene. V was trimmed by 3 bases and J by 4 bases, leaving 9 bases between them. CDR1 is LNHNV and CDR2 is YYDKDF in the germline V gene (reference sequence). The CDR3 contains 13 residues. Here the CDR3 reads CATSREVRYGYTF. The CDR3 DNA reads TGTGCCACCAGCAGGGAGGTTCGCTATGGCTACACCTTC.

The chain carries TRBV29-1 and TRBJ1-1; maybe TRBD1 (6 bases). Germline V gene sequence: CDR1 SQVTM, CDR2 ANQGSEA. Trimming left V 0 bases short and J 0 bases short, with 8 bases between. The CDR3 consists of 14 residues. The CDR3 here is CSVEEGALNTEAFF. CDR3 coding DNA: TGCAGCGTTGAAGAGGGGGCCTTGAACACTGAAGCTTTCTTT.

CDR3 sequence (DNA): TGTGCCAGCAGTTACTCCGACAGACAAAACATTCAGTACTTC. This gives the protein CASSYSDRQNIQYF. The chain couples TRBV6-2 or TRBV6-3 to TRBJ2-4; D might be TRBD1 (5 bases). Germline CDR1 is MNHEY and CDR2 is SVGEGT. The V end was cut by 0 bases, the J end by 5 bases, with 8 bases between. This CDR3 has 14 residues.